A single sample gave rise to the 26 T cell receptor beta chains below, sequenced in a study of blood T cell repertoires in COVID-19. Clones were sequenced by immunoSEQ multiplex PCR, and TCRdb holds only the in-frame ones, with some missing. The repertoire holds approximately 200,000 clones, with over 80% as singletons. Sequences were obtained from PBMCs or T cells enriched from blood (not recorded which). These receptors were obtained from a man aged 25 to 45 who had recovered from COVID-19.

The J gene is TRBJ1-6, the V gene TRBV6-1; D is uncertain. This CDR3 is built from 15 residues. V lost 3 bases and J lost 7, with 13 bases in between. Germline lookup yields CDR1 MNHNS and CDR2 SASEGT. Here the CDR3 DNA reads TGTGCCAGCAGTGATGGAGGTACGACGAATTCACCCCTCCACTTT. Amino acids: CASSDGGTTNSPLHF.

The chain is built from TRBV11-2 and TRBJ2-7; D uncertain. The CDR3 covers 15 residues. Looked up from germline, CDR1 is SGHAT and CDR2 is FQNNGV. V was cut by 1 base and J by 1 base, with 11 bases left in between. CDR3 region: CASSLGVFGSYEQYF. The CDR3 nucleotides are TGTGCCAGCAGCTTAGGGGTCTTCGGGTCCTACGAGCAGTACTTC.

The gene calls are TRBV7-2 and TRBJ2-7, with 10 positions matching TRBD2. The trim removed 2 bases at V and 6 bases at J, leaving 4 bases unmatched. The CDR3 is 14 residues long. Germline CDR1 SGHTA, CDR2 FQGNSA. CDR3 DNA sequence: TGTGCCAGCAGCTTACCGGGACTAGCGCGCGAGCAGTACTTC. Its protein is CASSLPGLAREQYF.

The chain combines TRBV28 with TRBJ2-1; D is undetermined. CDR1 and CDR2 from the germline V gene are MDHEN and SYDVKM. With 8 bases removed from V and 5 bases from J, the gap between germline ends came to 7 bases. The CDR3 is made up of 11 amino acids. CDR3 sequence reads: CASHRDNEQFF. The CDR3 DNA reads as TGTGCCAGCCACCGGGACAATGAGCAGTTCTTC.

This chain links TRBV25-1 with TRBJ2-7; 8 bases line up with TRBD2. The junction had 3 bases not matched to a gene; V was cut back by 4 bases and J by 1 base. The germline CDR1 and CDR2 sequences are MGHDK and SYGVNS. This CDR3 comprises 14 residues. In DNA, the CDR3 is TGTGCCAGCAGTGTGAGCGGGAGATCCTACGAGCAGTACTTC. Protein sequence: CASSVSGRSYEQYF.

The chain combines TRBV15 with TRBJ2-7; D unclear. V shed 4 bases and J shed 2 bases, with 12 bases lying between them. The germline CDR1 and CDR2 sequences are LNHNV and YYDKDF (reference sequence). This CDR3 spans 14 amino acids. As DNA, the CDR3 is TGTGCCACCAGCAATCAGGAATTGGCCTACGAGCAGTACTTC. Protein sequence: CATSNQELAYEQYF.

This sequence joins TRBV27 and TRBJ2-1; 7 nucleotides align to TRBD2. This CDR3 has 16 residues. V gave up 0 bases and J gave up 8 bases; unmatched junction bases: 10. Per germline, CDR1 MNHEY and CDR2 SMNVEV (reference sequence). The CDR3 loop is CASSLSVVAGSDEQFF. In DNA, the CDR3 is TGTGCCAGCAGTTTATCGGTGGTAGCGGGTAGTGATGAGCAGTTCTTC.

The chain has TRBV19 and TRBJ1-1; perhaps TRBD1 as D (6 bases). CDR3 length equals 15 residues. V was clipped by 6 bases and J by 2 bases, with 16 bases between them. Germline values: CDR1 LNHDA, CDR2 SQIVND (reference sequence). CDR3 nucleotide sequence: TGTGCCAGTAGAAATCCCGGGACAAGCAACACTGAAGCTTTCTTT. It yields the protein CASRNPGTSNTEAFF.

The chain recombines TRBV18 with TRBJ1-3; no definite D call. CDR1 is KGHSH and CDR2 is LQKENI in the germline V gene. Trimming cost V 5 bases and J 1 base, with 9 bases left between them. The CDR3 is 14 amino acids. The CDR3 is CASSAFESGNTIYF. CDR3 DNA sequence: TGTGCCAGCTCAGCGTTTGAATCTGGAAACACCATATATTTT.

The chain has TRBV6-5 and TRBJ2-7; 7 nucleotides agree with TRBD1. Germline CDR1 reads MNHEY; CDR2 reads SVGAGI. CDR3 size: 14 residues. Losses at the gene ends were 6 bases for V and 4 bases for J; bases not matched to a gene: 9. As DNA, the CDR3 is TGTGCCAGCAGCCCAGGGGGAGTGGATTACGAGCAGTACTTC. Encoded protein: CASSPGGVDYEQYF.

The chain is built from TRBV6-1 and TRBJ2-1; no clear D. CDR3 length: 15 amino acids. The V gene's germline CDR1 is MNHNS and CDR2 SASEGT. Trimming took 3 bases from V and 6 from J, leaving 15 bases between them. The DNA for the CDR3 is TGTGCCAGCAGTGATCCTAGTGGAATTAGCAATGAGCAGTTCTTC. This encodes CASSDPSGISNEQFF.

The sample holds one count of this clone. The genes are TRBV5-1 and TRBJ2-6, with 11 bases aligning to TRBD1. V lost 4 bases, J lost 2 bases, and 11 bases stayed unmatched. The CDR3 has 19 amino acids. Germline V gives CDR1 SGHRS, CDR2 YFSETQ. DNA for the CDR3: TGCGCCAGCAGCATGATTTCCGGGACAGGGGGAACTGGGGCCAACGTCCTGACTTTC. Translated: CASSMISGTGGTGANVLTF. The entire variable domain, with the rest obtained from reference TRBV5-1 and TRBJ2-6, is as follows: KAGVTQTPRYLIKTRGQQVTLSCSPISGHRSVSWYQQTPGQGLQFLFEYFSETQRNKGNFPGRFSGRQFSNSRSEMNVSTLELGDSALYLCASSMISGTGGTGANVLTFGAGSRLTVL.

The V and J genes are TRBV5-1 and TRBJ1-1, with TRBD1 identical over 7 bases. Per the germline V gene, CDR1 is SGHRS and CDR2 is YFSETQ. V gave up 2 bases and J gave up 10 bases; unmatched junction bases: 14. This CDR3 region has 15 residues. The CDR3 bases are TGCGCCAGCAGCTTTGACGGACAGGCAGTAGGAGTAGCTTTCTTT. The encoded protein is CASSFDGQAVGVAFF. The full variable domain, in which reference TRBV5-1 and TRBJ1-1 provide the parts outside the CDR3, is KAGVTQTPRYLIKTRGQQVTLSCSPISGHRSVSWYQQTPGQGLQFLFEYFSETQRNKGNFPGRFSGRQFSNSRSEMNVSTLELGDSALYLCASSFDGQAVGVAFFGQGTRLTVV.

The genes are TRBV20-1 and TRBJ2-7; no definite D call. The CDR3 is 10 amino acids. In germline, CDR1 is DFQATT, CDR2 SNEGSKA (reference sequence). The V end was cut by 6 bases, the J end by 7 bases, with 10 bases between. The CDR3 sequence: CSAPLGEQYF. The DNA of the CDR3 is TGCAGTGCCCCACTCGGGGAGCAGTACTTC.

V is TRBV27 and J is TRBJ1-1; TRBD1 might be the D (5 bases). CDR1 MNHEY and CDR2 SMNVEV come from the germline V gene (reference sequence). CDR3 length: 17 residues. V gave up 4 bases and J gave up 6 bases, with 24 bases separating them. The CDR3 protein is CASSSRGFQGVNSEAFF. CDR3 DNA: TGTGCCAGCAGTTCCCGGGGGTTTCAAGGGGTAAACTCTGAAGCTTTCTTT.

V usage is TRBV30 and J usage is TRBJ1-6; TRBD1 matches at 9 bases. Germline lookup yields CDR1 GTSNPN and CDR2 SVGIG (reference sequence). The length of the CDR3 is 14 residues. V was pared by 4 bases and J by 9 bases, with 7 bases of the junction left unmatched. In DNA form, the CDR3 reads TGTGCCTGGACTGGACAGGGGTTTGTTTCACCCCTCCACTTT. Protein sequence: CAWTGQGFVSPLHF.

The rearrangement joins TRBV30 to TRBJ1-2, with a weak D call TRBD1 (6 bases). CDR3 size: 15 residues. The V end was cut by 1 base, the J end by 7 bases, with 19 bases between. The germline V gene encodes CDR1 GTSNPN and CDR2 SVGIG (reference sequence). The CDR3 protein is CAWSEGVSPRRGYTF. CDR3 in DNA: TGTGCCTGGAGTGAGGGGGTTTCGCCCCGGCGTGGCTACACCTTC.

The gene calls are TRBV2 and TRBJ1-2; D is perhaps TRBD1 (5 bases). The CDR3 is 15 amino acids. Deletions cut 4 bases from V and 7 bases from J, with 19 bases between. Germline CDR1 and CDR2: SNHLY and FYNNEI. The CDR3 DNA follows: TGTGCCAGCAGTGTGGTCGGGGGAGGGATCGGTGGCTACACCTTC. Its translation: CASSVVGGGIGGYTF. Combining the CDR3 with reference TRBV2 and TRBJ1-2 gives the whole variable domain EPEVTQTPSHQVTQMGQEVILRCVPISNHLYFYWYRQILGQKVEFLVSFYNNEISEKSEIFDDQFSVERPDGSNFTLKIRSTKLEDSAMYFCASSVVGGGIGGYTFGSGTRLTVV.

The chain combines TRBV7-9 with TRBJ1-3; tentative D call: TRBD1 (6 bases). CDR1 and CDR2 (germline): SEHNR, FQNEAQ (reference sequence). This CDR3 contains 18 residues. V shed 0 bases and J shed 0 bases, with 15 bases lying between them. The DNA of the CDR3 is TGTGCCAGCAGCTTAGCGGGGGCAACCAAAAACTCTGGAAACACCATATATTTT. This gives the protein CASSLAGATKNSGNTIYF.

The table lists this clone with a count of one. The chain uses TRBV28 and TRBJ2-5; 7 bases are a match to TRBD2. The junction had 7 bases not matched to a gene; V was cut back by 6 bases and J by 0 bases. Per the germline V gene, CDR1 is MDHEN and CDR2 is SYDVKM. This CDR3 is built from 15 residues. This CDR3 reads CASSPQGLYQETQYF. CDR3 in DNA: TGTGCCAGCAGCCCTCAGGGACTATACCAAGAGACCCAGTACTTC.

This chain links TRBV6-6 with TRBJ1-2; D possibly corresponds to TRBD1 (6 bases). Germline loops: CDR1 MNHNY, CDR2 SVGAGI (reference sequence). CDR3 length equals 14 residues. V lost 6 bases, J lost 4 bases, and 15 bases lay in between. In nucleotides, the CDR3 is TGTGCCAGCAGCCAATCGACAGGATCCTATGGCTACACCTTC. Protein sequence: CASSQSTGSYGYTF.

This sequence joins TRBV4-1 and TRBJ1-3; 7 bases line up with TRBD1. V shed 6 bases, J shed 5 bases, and the junction held 7 bases outside the gene matches. This CDR3 has 14 residues. Germline CDR1 and CDR2: MGHRA and YSYEKL. CDR3 in DNA: TGCGCCAGCAGTCAGACAGGGTTAAGAAACACCATATATTTT. It yields the protein CASSQTGLRNTIYF.

The chain combines TRBV11-2 with TRBJ2-1; no definite D call. Trimming stripped 5 bases from V and 13 bases from J, with 15 bases between. The germline V gene has CDR1 SGHAT and CDR2 FQNNGV. The CDR3 totals 12 residues. Written as DNA, the CDR3 is TGTGCCAGCAGCCCCTCCGGAGCCCCCCAGTTCTTC. Translating it yields CASSPSGAPQFF.

V gene TRBV27 combines with J gene TRBJ2-7, with TRBD2 matching 11 bases. Per germline, CDR1 MNHEY and CDR2 SMNVEV (reference sequence). This CDR3 has 15 amino acids. Unmatched junction bases numbered 3, after V lost 5 bases and J lost 0 bases. CDR3 sequence reads: CASSKTSGSSYEQYF. CDR3 DNA sequence: TGTGCCAGCAGTAAAACTAGCGGGAGCTCCTACGAGCAGTACTTC.

The V and J genes are TRBV28 and TRBJ2-7; TRBD2 matches at 9 bases. The length of the CDR3 is 14 residues. V lost 6 bases to trimming and J lost 3 bases; unmatched junction nucleotides: 6. Germline V gene data show CDR1 as MDHEN and CDR2 as SYDVKM. CDR3 sequence reads: CASSIAGEGYEQYF. The CDR3 DNA reads TGTGCCAGCAGCATAGCGGGAGAGGGCTACGAGCAGTACTTC. Full variable domain (missing parts from reference TRBV28 and TRBJ2-7): DVKVTQSSRYLVKRTGEKVFLECVQDMDHENMFWYRQDPGLGLRLIYFSYDVKMKEKGDIPEGYSVSREKKERFSLILESASTNQTSMYLCASSIAGEGYEQYFGPGTRLTVT.

The chain links TRBV5-6 to TRBJ1-2; D is perhaps TRBD1 (5 bases). The ends were cut back, 1 base at V and 4 bases at J, with 17 bases in the middle. Germline V CDR1 and CDR2: SGHDT, YYEEEE. This CDR3 has 16 amino acids. The CDR3: CASSLSRRQTPYGYTF. The CDR3 DNA reads TGTGCCAGCAGCTTGTCGAGGAGACAGACCCCCTATGGCTACACCTTC.